This record covers a single T cell receptor (beta chain). Its antigen is not yet known. It has no much larger one-base neighbor in the sample; base qualities were not kept. For the CD8 naive samples, CD45RO-negative cells were positively selected for CCR7, yielding a CD45RA+CCR7+ population from which TemRA cells were excluded. Healthy HIV-negative adults with no recently reported acute infections or vaccinations were included as donors. Every donor was a Caucasian adult residing in Nashville, Tennessee, USA. Blood was obtained by leukapheresis, after which PBMCs were separated by Ficoll-Histopaque density gradient centrifugation and cryopreserved in liquid nitrogen vapor phase. Analytical flow cytometry was used to check the purity and quantity of every magnetically sorted T cell population. Genomic DNA was isolated from each sorted fraction and quantified by UV absorbance on a Nanodrop 2000c. Using the deep immunoSEQ assay, multiplex PCR amplified TCR CDR3 regions from genomic DNA. Extracted genomic DNA from each cell subset was spread evenly across all wells of several immunoSEQ 96-well plates, with each plate serving as a replicate. Each replicate PCR for sorted subsets received around 0.2 ug genomic DNA, equal to about 30,000 T cell genomes. Purified libraries were quantified with a Qubit 3.0 fluorometer, sized on a Bioanalyzer 2100, and re-quantified with the KAPA Library Quantification kit. Every immunoSEQ 96-well plate was sequenced on a dedicated single-read 150-cycle Illumina NextSeq 550 flow cell. The paper's data handling went like this. Because only junctional sequences without quality scores were contained in the immunoSEQ output, filtering matching that applied to full-length reads could not be performed. Sequences were annotated with PyIR, a Python wrapper for IgBLAST v1.9, using IMGT germline references to assign V/J genes and CDR3. Reads were removed for weak V/J assignments (E-value above 1e-6), missing CDR3, stop codons, out-of-frame junctions, or ambiguous translated residues. V3J clonotypes were defined as sequences sharing the same inferred V gene, J gene, and CDR3 amino acid sequence. Percentage overlap between repertoires was calculated by dividing the number of shared unique clonotypes by the size of the smaller repertoire. RTK rarefaction, the Chao1 estimator, and Recon v2.1 estimates of unobserved clonotypes were used to assess repertoire richness. Generation probabilities were computed with OLGA for all TCRbeta clonotypes obtained by the gDNA method from a handful of donors. The clones in this table, taken by TCRdb from immuneACCESS, are in-frame only. Not every clone is retained; where verified, under half of the shortfall comes from an unresolved V gene, and the cause of the rest is unknown. The V and J calls and clone size are taken from that table; D and trimming were inferred from the DNA. For this sample the table gives nearly 2 million clones, of which roughly 94% were detected only once. The ten largest clones take up approximately 1% of the sample.

These data originate in a study of shared clonotypes between healthy human individuals (TCRdb year 2020). With regard to the full study: Three men and two women, aged 18 to 49 years, made up the cohort. Per donor, three plates each were used for CD4 naive and CD4 memory, two for CD8 naive, and one for CD8 memory. To estimate repertoire size and how much clonotype sharing occurs between individuals, the study deeply sequenced the blood TCR repertoires of 4 to 6 healthy adults. Libraries were prepared and TCR repertoires were sequenced by different laboratories using diverse techniques, in order to increase sequencing depth and limit assay-specific biases. Leukapheresis yielded between about 0.85 and 10 billion PBMCs per donor.

From V the trimming removes 5 bases and from J it removes 7 bases, while the gene matches leave 10 bases of the junction unaccounted for. In the germline V gene (reference sequence), CDR1 corresponds to MNHEY and CDR2 to SMNVEV. The CDR3 numbers 16 residues from cysteine through phenylalanine. Only the CDR3 DNA is retained, 48 bases long and in frame from the first base. What the research found in general, with its limitations: Estimated clonotype richness was generally larger for naive than for memory subsets. Compared with non-shared clonotypes, clonotypes shared by all four sorted-subset donors had higher generation probabilities. Even with the large sequencing depth, rarefaction of the sorted-subset datasets indicated that sequencing was incomplete. Pairwise subsampling indicated that sequencing depth was expected to affect the degree of clonotype sharing among donors. The genetic and exposure-history diversity represented was limited by the small number of donors. Only blood was sampled, and tissue TCR repertoires likely differ from those in blood. Across a few donors, around 5% of naive CD4, over 3% of naive CD8, roughly 2.3% of memory CD4, and around 0.4% of memory CD8 clonotypes were shared.

The receptor comes from a man aged 18 to 35 in good health. The specimen sequenced was naive CD8+ T cells sorted from blood. What this sample's cell subset or site label stands for: CD45RA+CCR7+. Here the chain combines TRBV27 and TRBJ2-1; 11 of the junction bases match TRBD2. The DNA reads as follows: TGTGCCAGCAGTGCTAAACTAGCGGGAGCCAGGAATGAGCAGTTCTTC. It translates as CASSAKLAGARNEQFF.